The 18 T cell receptor beta chains below all came from one sample that was sequenced in a study of T cells after yellow fever vaccination. One entry per CDR3 protein results from TCRdb running MiXCR on the 5' RACE reads. The sample includes fewer than 350,000 distinct CDR3 sequences, about 9.5% seen only once; the top ten take approximately 18%. The sequences come from PBMCs, collected on the day of the first yellow fever vaccination. The receptor set was obtained from a man aged 18 to 29 who received the YFV17D yellow fever vaccine.

This clonotype was recorded many times. This chain links TRBV24-1 with TRBJ2-1, with 10 bases lining up with TRBD2. Germline V gene data show CDR1 as KGHDR and CDR2 as SFDVKD. V shed 3 bases and J 7 bases; nucleotides not matched to a gene: 8. This CDR3 is built from 16 residues. CDR3 region: CATSDPSSGGGNEQFF. The DNA for the CDR3 is TGTGCCACCAGTGATCCGTCTAGCGGGGGTGGGAATGAGCAGTTCTTC.

This chain links TRBV6-5 with TRBJ2-5, with 9 nucleotides matching TRBD1. The V gene end was trimmed by 0 bases and the J gene end by 5 bases; junction bases not matched to a gene: 7. CDR3 size: 16 residues. Germline lookup yields CDR1 MNHEY and CDR2 SVGAGI. CDR3: CASSYSTSGTGETQYF. DNA of the CDR3: TGTGCCAGCAGTTACTCAACCTCCGGGACAGGGGAGACCCAGTACTTC.

The V call is TRBV7-2, the J call TRBJ1-5; 10 nucleotides align to TRBD1. V shed 4 bases and J 8 bases; nucleotides not matched to a gene: 11. From germline, CDR1 is SGHTA and CDR2 FQGNSA. This CDR3 has 16 amino acids. Here the CDR3 reads CASSSKTGGSGEPQHF. CDR3 nucleotide sequence: TGTGCCAGCAGCTCCAAGACAGGGGGCTCCGGGGAGCCCCAGCATTTT.

The chain uses TRBV12-3 or TRBV12-4 and TRBJ1-2; D is unclear. The length of the CDR3 is 14 residues. V shed 1 base and J shed 5 bases, with 11 bases lying between them. The CDR3 is CASSLEAVRYGYTF. The CDR3 nucleotides read TGTGCCAGCAGTTTAGAGGCAGTGAGATATGGCTACACCTTC.

The chain couples TRBV20-1 to TRBJ2-2, with 9 nucleotides matching TRBD2. The CDR3 has 14 amino acids. Germline V lookup: CDR1 DFQATT, CDR2 SNEGSKA (reference sequence). With V trimmed by 5 bases and J by 5 bases, 6 bases remained unmatched. This chain's CDR3 is CSAFAGGATGELFF. The CDR3 DNA follows: TGCAGTGCTTTTGCGGGGGGGGCAACCGGGGAGCTGTTTTTT.

This clonotype occurred many times. The chain joins TRBV12-3 or TRBV12-4 to TRBJ2-3; the D gene is possibly TRBD2 (6 bases). This CDR3 is 13 amino acids long. The V end was cut by 4 bases, the J end by 13 bases, with 18 bases between. The CDR3 loop reads CASSSSGQGGKYF. CDR3 nucleotide sequence: TGTGCCAGCAGTTCCTCCGGTCAGGGAGGCAAGTATTTT.

The rearrangement links TRBV9 to TRBJ2-1; D is tentatively TRBD1 or TRBD2 (6 bases each). Germline values: CDR1 SGDLS, CDR2 YYNGEE. The CDR3 is made up of 17 amino acids. Trimming pared 0 bases from V and 9 bases from J, leaving 22 bases between. The CDR3 loop is CASSVGVPGTTGSEQFF. The CDR3, as DNA: TGTGCCAGCAGCGTAGGAGTCCCAGGGACAACCGGGAGTGAGCAGTTCTTC.

This clonotype was counted between two and nine times. CDR3: CASRSRLGPRSSYNEQFF. In DNA form, the CDR3 reads TGTGCCAGCAGAAGCCGGCTGGGTCCTCGAAGCTCCTACAATGAGCAGTTCTTC. The chain has TRBV27 and TRBJ2-1; D uncertain. This CDR3 spans 18 amino acids. Germline assignment: CDR1 MNHEY and CDR2 SMNVEV (reference sequence). Deletions cut 6 bases from V and 0 bases from J, with 21 bases between.

This clonotype was counted between two and nine times. This sequence joins TRBV23-1 and TRBJ2-1; 8 bases are a match to TRBD1. Being an ORF, TRBV23-1 has a function that is uncertain. The CDR3 extends over 20 amino acids. With 2 bases clipped from V and 3 bases from J, the junction kept 18 bases outside the gene matches. In nucleotides, the CDR3 is TGCGCCAGCAGTCAAATTGGGTTGGACAGGGTGTGCCACTACTACAATGAGCAGTTCTTC. Translated: CASSQIGLDRVCHYYNEQFF.

This chain links TRBV7-2 with TRBJ1-6, with D uncertain. V was cut by 1 base and J by 7 bases, with 5 bases left in between. From germline, CDR1 is SGHTA and CDR2 FQGNSA. The CDR3 loop spans 13 amino acids. CDR3 sequence: CASSLDRNSPLHF. DNA for the CDR3: TGTGCCAGCAGCTTAGACAGAAATTCACCCCTCCACTTT. Full variable domain (outside the CDR3, taken from reference TRBV7-2 and TRBJ1-6): GAGVSQSPSNKVTEKGKDVELRCDPISGHTALYWYRQSLGQGLEFLIYFQGNSAPDKSGLPSDRFSAERTGGSVSTLTIQRTQQEDSAVYLCASSLDRNSPLHFGNGTRLTVT.

Only a few counts were recorded for this clonotype. The chain links TRBV18 to TRBJ2-2; D could derive from TRBD1 or TRBD2 (5 bases each). This CDR3 has 16 residues. The germline V and J ends were trimmed by 3 bases and 1 base, with 12 bases remaining between them. From germline, CDR1 is KGHSH and CDR2 LQKENI. The CDR3 DNA is TGTGCCAGCTCACCTAACGGGGCGAGGAACACCGGGGAGCTGTTTTTT. This gives the protein CASSPNGARNTGELFF.

Only a few counts were recorded for this clonotype. The chain carries TRBV5-1 and TRBJ1-3; D gene uncertain. Trimming cost V 0 bases and J 0 bases, with 10 bases left between them. Germline V CDR1 and CDR2: SGHRS, YFSETQ. The CDR3 length is 16 residues. The CDR3 spells CASSLVPGSSGNTIYF. CDR3 DNA: TGCGCCAGCAGCTTGGTTCCCGGGAGCTCTGGAAACACCATATATTTT.

V and J are TRBV6-5 and TRBJ1-6, with 7 bases that match TRBD1. The junction had 11 bases not matched to a gene; V was cut back by 0 bases and J by 9 bases. The CDR3 totals 17 residues. Germline assignment: CDR1 MNHEY and CDR2 SVGAGI. Here the CDR3 DNA reads TGTGCCAGCAGTTACTCGATGGAACAGGGGTTGGCTTCACCCCTCCACTTT. Protein product: CASSYSMEQGLASPLHF.

The sample holds a few counts of this clonotype. This chain's CDR3 is CSARSSGNTGELFF. DNA of the CDR3: TGCAGTGCTAGGAGCTCAGGGAACACCGGGGAGCTGTTTTTT. The chain combines TRBV20-1 with TRBJ2-2, with no clear D. There are 14 residues in the CDR3. The V gene lost 3 bases and the J gene lost 1 base, with 9 bases spanning the gap. Germline CDR1 and CDR2: DFQATT and SNEGSKA (reference sequence).

The chain recombines TRBV6-2 or TRBV6-3 with TRBJ2-7; a possible D gene is TRBD2 (7 bases). The CDR3 has 13 amino acids. V was pared by 6 bases and J by 0 bases, with 9 bases between. The V gene's germline CDR1 is MNHEY and CDR2 SVGEGT. The CDR3 DNA follows: TGTGCCAGCAGCGGGGGGCGCTCCTACGAGCAGTACTTC. Its protein is CASSGGRSYEQYF.

This chain joins TRBV5-1 and TRBJ1-2; D perhaps matches TRBD1 (6 bases). Germline lookup yields CDR1 SGHRS and CDR2 YFSETQ. The CDR3 length is 15 residues. Trimming removed 0 bases from V and 8 bases from J, with 17 bases in between. The CDR3 protein is CASSLAGGHSKGYTF. The CDR3 region has the DNA TGCGCCAGCAGCTTGGCCGGGGGACACTCTAAAGGCTACACCTTC.

The genes are TRBV10-3 and TRBJ2-4, with a possible D match to TRBD1 (8 bases). Looked up from germline, CDR1 is ENHRY and CDR2 is SYGVKD. V was pared by 10 bases and J by 3 bases, with 25 bases between. The CDR3 totals 17 residues. CDR3 amino acids: CATAGAGGFSGKNIQYF. The CDR3 DNA is TGTGCCACCGCGGGGGCAGGGGGCTTCAGCGGCAAAAACATTCAGTACTTC.

The V call is TRBV4-1, the J call TRBJ1-1, with D unclear. CDR1 and CDR2 from the germline V gene are MGHRA and YSYEKL. The CDR3 runs to 16 residues. Trimming pared 1 base from V and 1 base from J, leaving 13 bases between. The CDR3: CASSQGTPTANTEAFF. The CDR3 DNA follows: TGCGCCAGCAGCCAAGGGACCCCAACAGCGAACACTGAAGCTTTCTTT.